Presented here are 22 T cell receptor beta chains from one specimen sequenced in a study of blood T cells in healthy people across ages. Then a second PCR, running roughly 6 to 12 cycles, was carried out with a sample-barcoded 5' primer and a J-beta primer mix. TCRdb called the 5' RACE reads again in MiXCR, with one record for every CDR3 protein. The sample lists about 1.6 million distinct CDR3 sequences; about 31% were seen once. The sample taken for sequencing was blood. Receptors were obtained from a woman aged 25-40 years in good health.

In its sample, this clonotype was seen many times. The rearrangement links TRBV29-1 to TRBJ2-1; the D gene could be TRBD1 or TRBD2 (7 bases each). Germline lookup yields CDR1 SQVTM and CDR2 ANQGSEA. The CDR3 runs to 16 residues. Trimming removed 7 bases at V and 7 bases at J, with 26 bases between. Written as DNA, the CDR3 is TGCAGCGCCGCCTCCGTGATCAGGGGGGGTTGGAATGAGCAGTTCTTC. Residues: CSAASVIRGGWNEQFF.

Of note for this clonotype: A read error is possible here, since a much larger clone lies one base away. The CDR3: CASSDRGCEQYF. The CDR3 nucleotides are TGTGCCAGCAGTGACAGGGGCTGCGAGCAGTACTTC. This chain links TRBV2 with TRBJ2-5; a weak D match, TRBD1 (6 bases). The J call may be wrong; the DNA end is better matched by TRBJ2-7. The CDR3 length is 12 residues. Germline V CDR1 and CDR2: SNHLY, FYNNEI.

In its sample, this clonotype was seen many times. The chain joins TRBV7-3 to TRBJ2-3, with D possibly being TRBD1 (5 bases). Germline V gives CDR1 SGHTA, CDR2 FQGTGA. V was cut by 1 base and J by 4 bases, with 9 bases left in between. The CDR3 consists of 14 residues. This chain's CDR3 is CASSLNTGADTQYF. DNA of the CDR3: TGTGCCAGCAGCTTAAACACAGGCGCAGATACGCAGTATTTT.

A note on this clonotype: A much larger clone differs by one base, so this may be a read error. This chain connects TRBV20-1 to TRBJ2-3, with D perhaps TRBD2 (6 bases). Trimming took 5 bases from V and 1 from J, leaving 13 bases between them. The germline V gene encodes CDR1 DFQATT and CDR2 SNEGSKA (reference sequence). The CDR3 has 14 residues. CDR3: CSAGEARGTDTQYF. For the CDR3, the DNA is TGCAGTGCTGGGGAGGCGAGAGGCACAGATACGCAGTATTTT.

With respect to this clonotype: This may stem from a read error, because a much larger clone lies one nucleotide away. The chain employs TRBV20-1 and TRBJ1-5; D may be TRBD1 (5 bases). Germline assignment: CDR1 DFQATT and CDR2 SNEGSKA (reference sequence). This CDR3 region has 17 residues. CDR3 region: CSAITGTPDYSNRPQHF. CDR3 coding DNA: TGCAGTGCTATAACCGGGACGCCAGACTATAGCAATCGGCCCCAGCATTTT.

This clonotype was observed a single time. As DNA, the CDR3 is TGCGCCAGCAGCCAAGATCAGGCCAATTCCTACGAGCAGTACTTC. Translation: CASSQDQANSYEQYF. The chain has TRBV4-1 and TRBJ2-7, with D unresolved. The CDR3 contains 15 residues. The germline V and J ends were trimmed by 0 bases and 1 base, with 10 bases remaining between them. Per germline, CDR1 MGHRA and CDR2 YSYEKL.

V and J are TRBV7-2 and TRBJ2-3, with 9 positions matching TRBD2. The germline V gene encodes CDR1 SGHTA and CDR2 FQGNSA. J gave up 1 base and V 4 bases, and 3 bases lay outside the gene matches. The CDR3 contains 15 residues. This CDR3 is CASSSKRGGTDTQYF. The CDR3 nucleotides read TGTGCCAGCAGCTCCAAGCGGGGGGGCACAGATACGCAGTATTTT.

The V gene is TRBV7-3, the J gene TRBJ2-1; 8 nucleotides line up with TRBD2. The ends lost 1 base at V and 3 bases at J; junction bases unmatched: 2. Looked up from germline, CDR1 is SGHTA and CDR2 is FQGTGA. The CDR3 has 15 residues. CDR3: CASSLIGTSYNEQFF. The CDR3 DNA is TGTGCCAGCAGCTTAATAGGGACTAGCTACAATGAGCAGTTCTTC.

The rearrangement links TRBV5-4 to TRBJ2-3; 7 nucleotides agree with TRBD2. The J segment lost 4 bases and the V segment lost 3 bases, leaving 11 bases of the junction unmatched. Germline-derived CDR1 and CDR2 are SGHNT and YYREEE (reference sequence). The CDR3 is 16 amino acids. CDR3 amino acids: CASSSGLGDGADTQYF. The CDR3 region has the DNA TGTGCCAGCAGCTCCGGACTAGGAGATGGCGCAGATACGCAGTATTTT.

The CDR3 DNA reads as TGTGCCAGCAGTCCGAACCCTAGCGGAGCTAGCACAGATACGCAGTATTTT. Translation: CASSPNPSGASTDTQYF. The V and J genes are TRBV27 and TRBJ2-3; 7 bases are a match to TRBD2. The CDR3 spans 17 residues. Losses at the gene ends were 5 bases for V and 0 bases for J; bases not matched to a gene: 11. CDR1 is MNHEY, CDR2 SMNVEV, per germline (reference sequence).

The chain joins TRBV27 to TRBJ2-5; TRBD2 aligns across 9 bases. The CDR3 loop spans 16 amino acids. The V segment lost 2 bases and the J segment 4 bases; nucleotides outside the gene matches: 8. Germline V lookup: CDR1 MNHEY, CDR2 SMNVEV (reference sequence). CDR3 region: CASSLSGGGARETQYF. As DNA, the CDR3 is TGTGCCAGCAGTTTAAGCGGCGGGGGGGCACGAGAGACCCAGTACTTC.

The V and J genes are TRBV19 and TRBJ2-5; no clear D gene. Trimming removed 1 base from V and 3 bases from J, with 6 bases in between. Per the germline V gene, CDR1 is LNHDA and CDR2 is SQIVND (reference sequence). There are 13 residues in the CDR3. The CDR3 DNA sequence: TGTGCCAGTAGTATAGCGAACAAAGAGACCCAGTACTTC. As protein: CASSIANKETQYF.

V gene TRBV28 combines with J gene TRBJ2-7, with 9 bases aligning to TRBD2. Trimming cost V 7 bases and J 6 bases; bases outside gene matches: 10. Looked up from germline, CDR1 is MDHEN and CDR2 is SYDVKM. The CDR3 has 14 amino acids. CDR3 DNA: TGTGCCAGCAAAATAGCGGGAGAATTATCCGAGCAGTACTTC. It codes for CASKIAGELSEQYF.

In DNA form, the CDR3 reads TGTGCCAGCAGTCCCCTGAGCGGGGGGAGAGCAGATACGCAGTATTTT. Protein: CASSPLSGGRADTQYF. The gene calls are TRBV12-3 or TRBV12-4 and TRBJ2-3; 9 bases map to TRBD2. With 5 bases clipped from V and 4 bases from J, the junction kept 10 bases outside the gene matches. The CDR3 consists of 16 residues.

The chain recombines TRBV5-6 with TRBJ2-5; no clear D gene. V was shortened by 0 bases and J by 5 bases, with 11 bases between the two germline ends. Per the germline V gene, CDR1 is SGHDT and CDR2 is YYEEEE. This CDR3 contains 14 residues. The DNA for the CDR3 is TGTGCCAGCAGCTTGGTCGACATATGGGAGACCCAGTACTTC. This encodes CASSLVDIWETQYF.

There are a few counts of this clonotype. The chain has TRBV5-6 and TRBJ2-1, with TRBD1 identical over 7 bases. The CDR3 has 16 residues. CDR1 is SGHDT, CDR2 YYEEEE, per germline. Trimming took 3 bases from V and 7 from J; bases not matched to a gene: 13. CDR3 residues: CASSSGGQARRNEQFF. The CDR3 bases are TGTGCCAGCAGCTCGGGCGGACAGGCCCGTAGGAATGAGCAGTTCTTC.

This clonotype was counted between two and nine times. The V and J genes are TRBV7-3 and TRBJ2-3; D unclear. Germline CDR1 SGHTA, CDR2 FQGTGA. The CDR3 spans 16 residues. The V gene lost 1 base and the J gene lost 0 bases, with 11 bases spanning the gap. In DNA form, the CDR3 reads TGTGCCAGCAGCTTAATAGGCACAGCTAGCACAGATACGCAGTATTTT. Amino acids: CASSLIGTASTDTQYF.

The chain combines TRBV6-6 with TRBJ2-1, with TRBD1 matching over 7 bases. Germline loops: CDR1 MNHNY, CDR2 SVGAGI (reference sequence). Trimming removed 2 bases from V and 1 base from J; junction bases left unmatched: 5. This CDR3 spans 16 amino acids. The CDR3 coding sequence is TGTGCCAGCAGTTACGCTAGACAGGGATCCTACAATGAGCAGTTCTTC. Its translation is CASSYARQGSYNEQFF.

In this sample, this clonotype turned up many times. V and J are TRBV4-2 and TRBJ2-5, with TRBD2 identical over 8 bases. J lost 1 base, V lost 1 base, and 2 bases had no gene match. This CDR3 is built from 15 residues. CDR1 and CDR2 from the germline V gene are LGHNA and YNFKEQ. The CDR3 here is CASSQGAGVQETQYF. The CDR3 bases are TGTGCCAGCAGCCAAGGAGCGGGGGTCCAAGAGACCCAGTACTTC.

V and J are TRBV10-1 and TRBJ2-3, with 11 bases identical to TRBD2. J lost 1 base, V lost 8 bases, and 5 bases had no gene match. The CDR3 extends over 15 amino acids. Germline assignment: CDR1 WNHNN and CDR2 SYGVQD (reference sequence). CDR3 sequence reads: CASGKTSGGTDTQYF. DNA of the CDR3: TGCGCCAGCGGGAAGACTAGCGGGGGCACAGATACGCAGTATTTT.

This clonotype was picked up a small number of times. The rearrangement uses TRBV3-1 and TRBJ2-7, with D possibly TRBD2 on 5 matching bases. The V gene's germline CDR1 is LGHDT and CDR2 YNNKEL (reference sequence). V shed 1 base and J shed 3 bases, with 10 bases lying between them. The CDR3 length is 14 residues. For the CDR3, the DNA is TGTGCCAGCAGCCAAGTCGGGGAGATCTACGAGCAGTACTTC. Translation: CASSQVGEIYEQYF.

This clonotype was recorded at least ten times. This chain joins TRBV4-1 and TRBJ2-1; D is possibly TRBD1 (6 bases). V was trimmed by 0 bases and J by 8 bases, leaving 11 bases between them. The CDR3 loop spans 14 amino acids. The germline gives CDR1 MGHRA, CDR2 YSYEKL. CDR3 residues: CASSQDLAGDEQFF. CDR3 DNA: TGCGCCAGCAGCCAAGATCTGGCAGGGGATGAGCAGTTCTTC.